These T cell receptor beta chains were read from a single sample in a study of shared clonotypes between healthy human individuals. Libraries were prepared by immunoSEQ multiplex PCR; TCRdb keeps only in-frame clonotypes and omits some of them. The table has about 1.1 million clones, around 82% seen once. Source material: memory CD4+ T cells from PBMCs. All receptors come from a man aged 18 to 35 in good health. Some clones in this sample may be carry-over from other donors' samples. Each CDR3 is given with its conserved first and last residue. The D gene is left open where the match is weak. Clone size, where shown, is once, few, many, or a class for clones that have expanded.

size,J,V,D,DNA,CDR3
NA,TRBJ2-6,TRBV29-1,NA,TGCAGCGTTGGGGCCTCAGGGGCCAACGTCCTGACTTTC,CSVGASGANVLTF
NA,TRBJ2-5,TRBV28,NA,TGTGCCAGTCAAACGGGGGGACACGAGAGTACAGAGACCCAGTACTTC,CASQTGGHESTETQYF
NA,TRBJ2-7,TRBV6-5,TRBD1,TGTGCCAGCAGTTACAGTCAGGGGGCGGCCGAGCAGTACTTC,CASSYSQGAAEQYF
NA,TRBJ1-1,TRBV6-1,NA,TGTGCCAGCAGTATACAGGGATTGAACACTGAAGCTTTCTTT,CASSIQGLNTEAFF
NA,TRBJ2-2,TRBV5-1,NA,TGCGCCAGCAGGGAAAAGGCGAACACCGGGGAGCTGTTTTTT,CASREKANTGELFF
NA,TRBJ2-2,TRBV29-1,NA,TGCAGCGTCCTCGGGGGAGCGAACACCGGGGAGCTGTTTTTT,CSVLGGANTGELFF
NA,TRBJ1-4,TRBV28,NA,TGTGCCAGCAGTTTGTCAGGGACTAATGAAAAACTGTTTTTT,CASSLSGTNEKLFF
NA,TRBJ2-5,TRBV4-3,NA,TGCGCCAGCAGCCAAGTGGGGGGGCCAGAGACCCAGTACTTC,CASSQVGGPETQYF
NA,TRBJ1-2,TRBV18,TRBD1,TGTGCCAGCTCACCGGGACAGTATGGCTACACCTTC,CASSPGQYGYTF
NA,TRBJ2-1,TRBV5-1,TRBD1,TGCGCCAGCAGCTTGGTGCAGGGGGCCTACAATGAGCAGTTCTTC,CASSLVQGAYNEQFF
NA,TRBJ1-1,TRBV4-1,NA,TGCGCCAGCAGCCTGGAAAGGGACGGCGTAATGTATAACACTGAAGCTTTCTTT,CASSLERDGVMYNTEAFF
NA,TRBJ2-7,TRBV11-3,NA,TGTGCCAGCAGCTTAGATATGGGGGACGAGCAGTACTTC,CASSLDMGDEQYF
NA,TRBJ2-1,TRBV7-2,NA,TGTGCCAGCAGCCTACTAAGCTCCTACAATGAGCAGTTCTTC,CASSLLSSYNEQFF
NA,TRBJ2-2,TRBV9,TRBD2,TGTGCCAGCAGCGTAGTGGGAGCGGGAGTAGTCCCCGGGGAGCTGTTTTTT,CASSVVGAGVVPGELFF
NA,TRBJ1-4,TRBV7-2,NA,TGTGCCAGCAGCTTTGGGAGGGCTAATGAAAAACTGTTTTTT,CASSFGRANEKLFF
NA,TRBJ2-1,TRBV27,TRBD2,TGTGCCAGCAGTACCCTCGGCACTAGCGGGAGTTTGCATGAGCAGTTCTTC,CASSTLGTSGSLHEQFF
NA,TRBJ2-7,TRBV7-6,TRBD2,TGTGCCAGCAGCTCGTATAGCGGGAGCCCCTACGAGCAGTACTTC,CASSSYSGSPYEQYF
NA,TRBJ2-4,TRBV6-6,NA,TGTGCCAGCAGTGGAGGGAACCTAGCCAAAAACATTCAGTACTTC,CASSGGNLAKNIQYF
NA,TRBJ1-3,TRBV18,TRBD1,TGTGCCAGCTTACAGGGGACAGGAAACACCATATATTTT,CASLQGTGNTIYF
NA,TRBJ2-5,TRBV28,NA,TGTGCCAGCAGTTCGGGACCCGGGGGTGAATCTCCGGAGACCCAGTACTTC,CASSSGPGGESPETQYF
NA,TRBJ2-4,TRBV18,NA,TGTGCCAGCTCACCACCGGGTAGCCTCAAAAACATTCAGTACTTC,CASSPPGSLKNIQYF
NA,TRBJ2-1,TRBV4-3,NA,TGCGCCAGCAGCCAAGATTTGAGGCTAAGCTCCTACAATGAGCAGTTCTTC,CASSQDLRLSSYNEQFF
NA,TRBJ2-6,TRBV5-6,NA,TGTGCCAGCAGCTTGAGGATGGGGTTGGCTGGGGCCAACGTCCTGACTTTC,CASSLRMGLAGANVLTF
NA,TRBJ1-5,TRBV18,NA,TGTGCCAGCTCACCAGACAGTTATAGCAATCAGCCCCAGCATTTT,CASSPDSYSNQPQHF
many,TRBJ1-6,TRBV28,NA,TGTGCCAGCAGTTTAGCTCCGCCAGGGATTTCACCCCTCCACTTT,CASSLAPPGISPLHF
NA,TRBJ2-7,TRBV20-1,TRBD2,TGCAGTGCTGGGAGGGGCTACGAGCAGTACTTC,CSAGRGYEQYF
NA,TRBJ1-2,TRBV19,TRBD1,TGTGCCAGTAGTTTCGACAGGGGTAACTATGGCTACACCTTC,CASSFDRGNYGYTF
NA,TRBJ1-6,TRBV9,NA,TGTGCCAGCAGTTCGACAGGACATAATTCACCCCTCCACTTT,CASSSTGHNSPLHF
NA,TRBJ2-7,TRBV14,TRBD2,TGTGCCAGCAGCCTAGGCACTAGCGGGAGCAGCAACGAGCAGTACTTC,CASSLGTSGSSNEQYF
once,TRBJ2-3,TRBV5-1,TRBD1,TGCGCCAGCAGCACCGGACAGGCTCGCACAGATACGCAGTATTTT,CASSTGQARTDTQYF
NA,TRBJ1-1,TRBV28,NA,TGTGCCAGCAGTACAACGGTAGTAGGCACTGAAGCTTTCTTT,CASSTTVVGTEAFF
NA,TRBJ2-7,TRBV7-2,NA,TGTGCCAGCAGCTTAGATGGGGGCGAGCAGTACTTC,CASSLDGGEQYF
NA,TRBJ1-4,TRBV27,NA,TGTGCCAGCAGTTTAGCTGGGGGCGCAACTAATGAAAAACTGTTTTTT,CASSLAGGATNEKLFF
NA,TRBJ2-5,TRBV7-6,NA,TGTGCCAGCAGCCTCCTCGAGGGTGGGTGGGAGACCCAGTACTTC,CASSLLEGGWETQYF
NA,TRBJ1-1,TRBV29-1,NA,TGCAGCGTTGAAGTTAACGGGAACACTGAAGCTTTCTTT,CSVEVNGNTEAFF
NA,TRBJ1-1,TRBV5-8,NA,TGTGCCAGCAGCATAGTTGGGGTGAACACTGAAGCTTTCTTT,CASSIVGVNTEAFF
few,TRBJ1-2,TRBV30,NA,TGTGCCTGGAGTGTAACAGGAGACTATGGCTACACCTTC,CAWSVTGDYGYTF
many,TRBJ1-1,TRBV15,NA,TGTGCCACCAGCAGCGCGCCCATGAACACTGAAGCTTTCTTT,CATSSAPMNTEAFF
NA,TRBJ1-1,TRBV7-3,NA,TGTGCCAGCAGTTTGGGGGGCGAAGAAGCTTTCTTT,CASSLGGEEAFF
NA,TRBJ2-5,TRBV9,TRBD2,TGTGCCAGCAGCGGGACCGGGACTAGCGGGGAGACCCAGTACTTC,CASSGTGTSGETQYF
NA,TRBJ2-5,TRBV6-1,TRBD1,TGTGCCAGCAGGATACAGGGGGCTGAGACCCAGTACTTC,CASRIQGAETQYF
few,TRBJ1-4,TRBV10-3,NA,TGTGCCTCGAGACAGTCCGATGAAAAACTGTTTTTT,CASRQSDEKLFF
NA,TRBJ2-3,TRBV5-1,NA,TGCGCCAGCAGCCGCAAGCTAACTAGCACAGATACGCAGTATTTT,CASSRKLTSTDTQYF
few,TRBJ1-3,TRBV7-2,NA,TGTGCCAGCCGTGAAGGGACTTCTGGAAACACCATATATTTT,CASREGTSGNTIYF
NA,TRBJ1-2,TRBV28,NA,TGTGCCAGCAGTTCCGGGATCTATGGCTACACCTTC,CASSSGIYGYTF
NA,TRBJ2-1,TRBV18,TRBD2,TGTGCCAGCTCACCACCGGGACTAGCGGGAGGAACTAATGAGCAGTTCTTC,CASSPPGLAGGTNEQFF
NA,TRBJ2-7,TRBV5-4,TRBD2,TGTGCCAGCAGCTCCCATAGCGGGCTACGGTACGAGCAGTACTTC,CASSSHSGLRYEQYF
NA,TRBJ1-2,TRBV28,NA,TGTGCCAGCAGTCCCGAATGGGCAGGCTACACCTTC,CASSPEWAGYTF
NA,TRBJ2-3,TRBV4-2,NA,TGTGCCAGCAGCCAAGAGCCCCGGAGGGTACCCGATACGCAGTATTTT,CASSQEPRRVPDTQYF
NA,TRBJ2-5,TRBV2,TRBD1,TGTGCCAGCAAGTCCGGGACAGGGGGCAGGGGTGAGACCCAGTACTTC,CASKSGTGGRGETQYF
once,TRBJ2-7,TRBV29-1,TRBD1,TGCAGCGTTAAAGGGATACAGGGGGCCGTTGACGAGCAGTACTTC,CSVKGIQGAVDEQYF
once,TRBJ1-2,TRBV27,TRBD1,TGTGCCAGCAGTGTGAGACCGGGACAGGGGGATGGCTACACCTTC,CASSVRPGQGDGYTF
medium-sized,TRBJ1-1,TRBV5-1,NA,TGCGCCAGCAGCTCGGGACTCATGAACACTGAAGCTTTCTTT,CASSSGLMNTEAFF
NA,TRBJ2-5,TRBV7-2,TRBD2,TGTGCCAGCAGCTCCGGGACTAGCGGGAGGGCCCTCGTTGAGACCCAGTACTTC,CASSSGTSGRALVETQYF
NA,TRBJ2-1,TRBV7-8,TRBD2,TGTGCCAGCAGCTTACAGAGCGGGAGGGTGGGTAATGAGCAGTTCTTC,CASSLQSGRVGNEQFF